Listed below are T cell receptor beta chains from one sample, sequenced in a study of control samples from healthy donors and cancer patients. Profiling relied on immunoSEQ multiplex PCR, and the TCRdb table lists in-frame clones only, not all of them. This table holds fewer than 250,000 clones. Sequenced sample: blood. The source is a woman aged 30 to 39 in good health. Both conserved end residues are part of each CDR3. The D gene is left open where the match is weak.

>TRBV10-1|TRBJ1-6|.
CASSDGSILHSPLHF
TGCGCCAGCAGTGACGGCTCGATTCTCCATTCACCCCTCCACTTT
>TRBV5-4|TRBJ1-1|.
CASSLAGTGSWNEAFF
TGTGCCAGCAGCTTGGCCGGAACAGGGTCTTGGAATGAAGCTTTCTTT
>TRBV10-2|TRBJ2-4|TRBD1
CASRGTGLNIQYF
TGCGCCAGCAGGGGGACAGGGTTAAACATTCAGTACTTC
>TRBV24-1|TRBJ2-4|TRBD2
CATSDHPGLAGIKNIQYF
TGTGCCACCAGTGACCACCCGGGACTAGCGGGGATCAAAAACATTCAGTACTTC
>TRBV5-1|TRBJ2-1|TRBD2
CASSLLAGGFDEQFF
TGCGCCAGCAGCTTACTAGCGGGGGGTTTTGATGAGCAGTTCTTC
>TRBV3-1/TRBV3-2|TRBJ1-3|TRBD1
CASSRMGQDGNTIYF
TGTGCCAGCAGCCGCATGGGACAGGACGGAAACACCATATATTTT
>TRBV6-1|TRBJ1-5|.
CASSELSGAQPQHF
TGTGCCAGCAGTGAACTCTCGGGGGCTCAGCCCCAGCATTTT
>TRBV5-4|TRBJ1-4|TRBD1
CASSLAGKTGADEKLFF
TGTGCCAGCAGCTTGGCAGGAAAGACAGGGGCTGACGAAAAACTGTTTTTT
>TRBV3-1/TRBV3-2|TRBJ2-3|.
CASSQQGADTQYF
TGTGCCAGCAGCCAACAGGGTGCAGATACGCAGTATTTT
>TRBV27|TRBJ1-6|.
CASRNGTPAPLHF
TGTGCCAGTAGAAACGGGACACCGGCACCCCTCCACTTT
>TRBV6-6|TRBJ2-5|TRBD1
CASNFDREETQYF
TGTGCCAGCAACTTCGACAGGGAAGAGACCCAGTACTTC
>TRBV27|TRBJ1-2|TRBD1
CASRLRGQDYGYTF
TGTGCCAGCCGTCTTAGGGGGCAGGACTATGGCTACACCTTC
>TRBV5-1|TRBJ1-5|.
CASSLWGPGLPQPQHF
TGCGCCAGCAGCTTGTGGGGCCCAGGGTTGCCTCAGCCCCAGCATTTT
>TRBV5-1|TRBJ2-5|TRBD1
CASSSRTGRETQYF
TGCGCCAGCAGCTCCCGGACAGGGCGGGAGACCCAGTACTTC
>TRBV7-6|TRBJ1-1|.
CASSLSRGTEAFF
TGTGCCAGCAGCTTATCCCGGGGCACTGAAGCTTTCTTT